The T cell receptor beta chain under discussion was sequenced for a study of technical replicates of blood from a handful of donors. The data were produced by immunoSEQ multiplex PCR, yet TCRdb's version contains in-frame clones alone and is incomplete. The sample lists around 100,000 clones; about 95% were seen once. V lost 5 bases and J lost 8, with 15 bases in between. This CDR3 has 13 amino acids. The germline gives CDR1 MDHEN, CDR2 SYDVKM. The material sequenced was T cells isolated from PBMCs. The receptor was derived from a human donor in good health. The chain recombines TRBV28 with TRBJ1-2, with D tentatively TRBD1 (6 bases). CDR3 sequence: CASSTTGRKGYTF. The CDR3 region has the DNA TGTGCCAGCAGTACAACAGGGAGAAAGGGCTACACCTTC.